This T cell receptor beta chain is from a study of T-cell memory formation after mild COVID-19. From the 5' RACE reads, TCRdb called clonotypes with MiXCR, one entry per CDR3 protein. Of 450,000 to 700,000 distinct CDR3 sequences listed, roughly 18% are singletons. This clonotype turned up a few times. The CDR3 length is 13 residues. The V end lost 9 bases, the J end lost 4 bases, and 10 bases lay between the germline ends. This receptor was taken from an adult woman who had mild COVID-19 (a few samples of this study predate the infection). Cell type and time point are not known. The gene calls are TRBV12-3 or TRBV12-4 and TRBJ2-6; D unresolved. The sequencing input was PBMCs or a T cell subset sorted from them (not recorded which). The CDR3 sequence: CASFVTGANVLTF. CDR3 nucleotide sequence: TGTGCCAGTTTTGTAACGGGGGCCAACGTCCTGACTTTC.